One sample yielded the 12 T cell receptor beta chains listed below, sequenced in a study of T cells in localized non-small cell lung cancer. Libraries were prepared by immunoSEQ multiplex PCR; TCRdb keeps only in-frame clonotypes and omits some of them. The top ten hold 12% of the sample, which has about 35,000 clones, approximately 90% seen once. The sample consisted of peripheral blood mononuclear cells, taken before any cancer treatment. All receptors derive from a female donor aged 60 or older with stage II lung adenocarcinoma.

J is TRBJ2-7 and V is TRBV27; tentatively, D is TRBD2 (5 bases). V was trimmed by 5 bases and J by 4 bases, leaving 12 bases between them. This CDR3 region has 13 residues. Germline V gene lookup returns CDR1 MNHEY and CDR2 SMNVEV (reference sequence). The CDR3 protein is CASSPFGVYEQYF. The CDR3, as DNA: TGTGCCAGCAGTCCGTTCGGGGTGTACGAGCAGTACTTC.

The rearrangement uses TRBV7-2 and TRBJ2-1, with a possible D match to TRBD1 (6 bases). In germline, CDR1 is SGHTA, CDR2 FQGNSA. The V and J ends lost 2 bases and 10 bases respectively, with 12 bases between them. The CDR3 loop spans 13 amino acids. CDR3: CASSLSWGQEQFF. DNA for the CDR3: TGTGCCAGCAGCTTAAGCTGGGGGCAAGAGCAGTTCTTC.

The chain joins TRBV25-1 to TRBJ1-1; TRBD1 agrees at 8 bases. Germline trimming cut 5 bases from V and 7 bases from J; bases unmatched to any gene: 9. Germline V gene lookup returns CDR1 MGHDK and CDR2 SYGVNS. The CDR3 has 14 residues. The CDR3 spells CASSPLGQGLEAFF. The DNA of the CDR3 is TGTGCCAGCAGTCCCCTCGGACAGGGCCTTGAAGCTTTCTTT.

CDR3 loop: CASSEVRGESEKLFF. DNA of the CDR3: TGTGCCAGCAGCGAAGTAAGGGGCGAGAGTGAAAAACTGTTTTTT. The rearrangement uses TRBV4-2 and TRBJ1-4; possible D gene TRBD1, 5 bases. Germline V gene sequence: CDR1 LGHNA, CDR2 YNFKEQ. The CDR3 spans 15 residues. Trimming shortened V by 5 bases and J by 7 bases, and 17 bases separated the two germline ends.

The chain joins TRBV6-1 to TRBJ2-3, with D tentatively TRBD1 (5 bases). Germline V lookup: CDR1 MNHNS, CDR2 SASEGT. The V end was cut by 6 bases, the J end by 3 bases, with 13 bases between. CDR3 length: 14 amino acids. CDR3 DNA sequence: TGTGCCAGCAGGTTAACAGGTAGAACAGATACGCAGTATTTT. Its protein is CASRLTGRTDTQYF.

The CDR3 DNA reads as TGCGCCAGCAGACCCCTGGACAGGGGGACAGATACGCAGTATTTT. Encoded protein: CASRPLDRGTDTQYF. The chain has TRBV5-1 and TRBJ2-3; 10 nucleotides align to TRBD1. Germline CDR1 SGHRS, CDR2 YFSETQ. The junction had 6 bases not matched to a gene; V was cut back by 5 bases and J by 3 bases. The CDR3 is 15 residues long.

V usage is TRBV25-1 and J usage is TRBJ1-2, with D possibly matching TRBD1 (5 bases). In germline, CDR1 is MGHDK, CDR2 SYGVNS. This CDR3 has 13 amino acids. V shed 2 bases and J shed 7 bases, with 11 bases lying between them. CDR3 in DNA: TGTGCCAGCAGTGAAAGGGGCGCTAGTGGCTACACCTTC. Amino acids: CASSERGASGYTF.

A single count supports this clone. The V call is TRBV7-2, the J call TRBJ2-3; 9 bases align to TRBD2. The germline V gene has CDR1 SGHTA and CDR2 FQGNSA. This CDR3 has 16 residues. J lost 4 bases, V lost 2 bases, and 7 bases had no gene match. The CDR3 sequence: CASSLMGGRAPDTQYF. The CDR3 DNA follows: TGTGCCAGCAGCTTAATGGGCGGGAGGGCCCCAGATACGCAGTATTTT.

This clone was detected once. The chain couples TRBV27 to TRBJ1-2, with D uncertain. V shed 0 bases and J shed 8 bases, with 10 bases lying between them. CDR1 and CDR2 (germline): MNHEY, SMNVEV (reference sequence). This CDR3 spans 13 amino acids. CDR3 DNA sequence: TGTGCCAGCAGTTTATCGGCCCGGGAGGGCTACACCTTC. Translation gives CASSLSAREGYTF.

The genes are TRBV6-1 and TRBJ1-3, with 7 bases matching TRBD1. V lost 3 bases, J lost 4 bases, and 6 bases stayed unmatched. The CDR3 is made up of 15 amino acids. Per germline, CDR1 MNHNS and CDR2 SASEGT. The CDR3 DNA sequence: TGTGCCAGCAGTGACAGGGGGGTTTTGGGAAACACCATATATTTT. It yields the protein CASSDRGVLGNTIYF.

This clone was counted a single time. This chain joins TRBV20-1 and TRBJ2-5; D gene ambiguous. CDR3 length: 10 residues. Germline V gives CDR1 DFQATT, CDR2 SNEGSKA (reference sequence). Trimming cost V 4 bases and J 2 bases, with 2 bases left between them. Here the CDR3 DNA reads TGCAGTGCTACTCAAGAGACCCAGTACTTC. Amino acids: CSATQETQYF.

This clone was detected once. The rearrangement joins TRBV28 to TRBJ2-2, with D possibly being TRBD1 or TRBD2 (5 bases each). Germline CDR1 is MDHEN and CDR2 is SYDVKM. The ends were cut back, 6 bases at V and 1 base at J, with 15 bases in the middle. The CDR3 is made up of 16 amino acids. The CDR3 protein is CASSSSGRMNTGELFF. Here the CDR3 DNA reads TGTGCCAGCAGCTCCTCGGGACGGATGAACACCGGGGAGCTGTTTTTT.